This T cell receptor beta chain was obtained from a study of response to subunit inactivated influenza vaccine. One entry per CDR3 protein results from TCRdb running MiXCR on the RT-PCR reads. Of 630,000 or so distinct CDR3 sequences listed, 15% to 19% are singletons. This clonotype was counted between two and nine times. The CDR3 loop spans 15 amino acids. Germline V lookup: CDR1 DFQATT, CDR2 SNEGSKA (reference sequence). Germline trimming cut 6 bases from V and 4 bases from J; bases unmatched to any gene: 11. The source material was PBMCs from blood, sampled roughly 12 days after vaccination. The source of this sequence is a man aged 45 to 65 who received an inactivated influenza vaccine. J is TRBJ2-7 and V is TRBV20-1; TRBD2 aligns across 11 bases. This CDR3 reads CSAPRTSGLGYEQYF. CDR3 DNA sequence: TGCAGTGCGCCCCGGACTAGCGGGCTCGGGTACGAGCAGTACTTC.